Shown below are 27 T cell receptor beta chains from a single sample sequenced in a study of cytomegalovirus exposure and HLA in healthy donors. The study ran its PCR with 60 Vbeta and 13 Jbeta primers. Assay used: immunoSEQ multiplex PCR; TCRdb lists only in-frame clones, some missing. The sample consists of around 68,000 clones, about 70% of them appearing once. The material sequenced was PBMCs. The origin of the receptors is a woman aged 25 to 39 in good health and CMV-seronegative.

This clone was observed a handful of times. This chain uses TRBV1 with TRBJ1-2. TRBV1 is classified as a pseudogene. The CDR3 totals 15 residues. CDR3 in DNA: TGCACCAGCCGAAAGAACAGAGGGTTCCTCTATGGCTACACCTTC. The encoded protein is CTSRKNRGFLYGYTF.

The chain combines TRBV18 with TRBJ2-3, with 13 bases aligning to TRBD2. The trim removed 6 bases at V and 5 bases at J, leaving 5 bases unmatched. This CDR3 is built from 15 residues. Germline V CDR1 and CDR2: KGHSH, LQKENI. In nucleotides, the CDR3 is TGTGCCAGCTCCGGGACTAGCGGGGCTAGAGATACGCAGTATTTT. Amino acid sequence: CASSGTSGARDTQYF.

For the CDR3, the DNA is TGTGCCAGCAGCCCCCAAGGGGGCCCCTTCTCCTACGAGCAGTACTTC. It is translated as CASSPQGGPFSYEQYF. The chain combines TRBV11-2 with TRBJ2-7, with TRBD1 matching 7 bases. Germline V gene lookup returns CDR1 SGHAT and CDR2 FQNNGV. The CDR3 consists of 16 residues. Trimming removed 5 bases from V and 0 bases from J; junction bases left unmatched: 10.

A few counts support this clone. The chain couples TRBV7-3 to TRBJ2-3; 13 bases fit TRBD2. J gave up 2 bases and V 6 bases, and 5 bases lay outside the gene matches. The CDR3 is 16 residues long. Germline V gene data show CDR1 as SGHTA and CDR2 as FQGTGA. For the CDR3, the DNA is TGTGCCAGCAGTCTTGGACTAGCGGGGGTCACAGATACGCAGTATTTT. Amino acid sequence: CASSLGLAGVTDTQYF.

The rearrangement links TRBV4-3 to TRBJ1-6; D unresolved. CDR1 is LGHNA and CDR2 is YSLEER in the germline V gene. CDR3 size: 19 residues. Trimming took off 0 bases at V and 0 bases at J, with 15 bases between the two ends. CDR3 region: CASSQEAPYESSYNSPLHF. The CDR3 DNA sequence: TGCGCCAGCAGCCAAGAAGCGCCGTATGAGAGCTCCTATAATTCACCCCTCCACTTT.

The chain is built from TRBV9 and TRBJ2-6, with D possibly matching TRBD1 (6 bases). There are 14 residues in the CDR3. Trimming took 7 bases from V and 3 from J, leaving 11 bases between them. From germline, CDR1 is SGDLS and CDR2 YYNGEE. The DNA for the CDR3 is TGTGCCAGCGGAGAGGACAGTGGGGCCAACGTCCTGACTTTC. This gives the protein CASGEDSGANVLTF.

The chain links TRBV4-3 to TRBJ2-3; D is unresolved. CDR3 length equals 16 residues. With 4 bases removed from V and 5 bases from J, the gap between germline ends came to 19 bases. CDR1 and CDR2 (germline): LGHNA, YSLEER. CDR3 bases: TGCGCCAGCAGCCGGCAACGAGGCTCCGCCCGAGATACGCAGTATTTT. This codes for CASSRQRGSARDTQYF.

The chain combines TRBV9 with TRBJ1-4, with no clear D. From germline, CDR1 is SGDLS and CDR2 YYNGEE. This CDR3 contains 13 residues. The V gene lost 0 bases and the J gene lost 5 bases, with 5 bases spanning the gap. As DNA, the CDR3 is TGTGCCAGCAGCGTAGACCAGAATGAAAAACTGTTTTTT. This translates into CASSVDQNEKLFF.

The chain is built from TRBV7-6 and TRBJ2-7, with a weak D call TRBD1 (5 bases). Germline V lookup: CDR1 SGHVS, CDR2 FNYEAQ. V was trimmed by 1 base and J by 1 base, leaving 8 bases between them. The CDR3 extends over 14 amino acids. The CDR3 DNA is TGTGCCAGCAGCTTAGATCCAGGGTCCTACGAGCAGTACTTC. Translated: CASSLDPGSYEQYF. Full variable domain (missing parts from reference TRBV7-6 and TRBJ2-7): GAGVSQSPRYKVTKRGQDVALRCDPISGHVSLYWYRQALGQGPEFLTYFNYEAQQDKSGLPNDRFSAERPEGSISTLTIQRTEQRDSAMYRCASSLDPGSYEQYFGPGTRLTVT.

This clone was recorded once. V is TRBV2 and J is TRBJ2-7; 7 bases match TRBD2. The length of the CDR3 is 16 residues. The germline gives CDR1 SNHLY, CDR2 FYNNEI. With V trimmed by 7 bases and J by 2 bases, 14 bases remained unmatched. The CDR3 DNA reads TGTGCCAGCAACTCCTCCCCGGGGGGTCAAACCTACGAGCAGTACTTC. It yields the protein CASNSSPGGQTYEQYF. The full variable domain, in which reference TRBV2 and TRBJ2-7 provide the parts outside the CDR3, is EPEVTQTPSHQVTQMGQEVILRCVPISNHLYFYWYRQILGQKVEFLVSFYNNEISEKSEIFDDQFSVERPDGSNFTLKIRSTKLEDSAMYFCASNSSPGGQTYEQYFGPGTRLTVT.

This clone was recorded once. The rearrangement links TRBV30 to TRBJ2-7, with 10 nucleotides matching TRBD2. J gave up 5 bases and V 8 bases, and 27 bases lay outside the gene matches. CDR3 length equals 19 residues. Germline V lookup: CDR1 GTSNPN, CDR2 SVGIG (reference sequence). CDR3 in amino acids: CAVLEEGARASGGGDEQYF. The CDR3 DNA reads as TGTGCCGTCCTGGAAGAAGGGGCGCGGGCTAGCGGGGGTGGCGACGAGCAGTACTTC. Combining the CDR3 with reference TRBV30 and TRBJ2-7 gives the whole variable domain SQTIHQWPATLVQPVGSPLSLECTVEGTSNPNLYWYRQAAGRGLQLLFYSVGIGQISSEVPQNLSASRPQDRQFILSSKKLLLSDSGFYLCAVLEEGARASGGGDEQYFGPGTRLTVT.

The chain combines TRBV5-6 with TRBJ2-7; TRBD1 matches 8 bases. The CDR3 covers 14 residues. The V segment lost 2 bases and the J segment 2 bases; nucleotides outside the gene matches: 3. From germline, CDR1 is SGHDT and CDR2 YYEEEE. In DNA, the CDR3 is TGTGCCAGCAGCTTCGGGACAGGCCCCTACGAGCAGTACTTC. Encoded protein: CASSFGTGPYEQYF.

The chain uses TRBV18 and TRBJ2-2; 7 bases agree with TRBD1. The CDR3 length is 15 residues. The junction had 4 bases not matched to a gene; V was cut back by 5 bases and J by 1 base. CDR1 KGHSH and CDR2 LQKENI come from the germline V gene. The CDR3 region is CASSGWTGNTGELFF. The CDR3 bases are TGTGCCAGCTCAGGATGGACAGGGAACACCGGGGAGCTGTTTTTT.

This clone appeared once. The CDR3 sequence: CASSPRQGGTEAFF. The CDR3 bases are TGTGCCAGCTCACCCCGGCAGGGAGGGACTGAAGCTTTCTTT. The chain has TRBV18 and TRBJ1-1; the D gene is possibly TRBD1 (5 bases). This CDR3 spans 14 amino acids. The V gene's germline CDR1 is KGHSH and CDR2 LQKENI. The V gene lost 3 bases and the J gene lost 5 bases, with 13 bases spanning the gap.

This clone turned up a few times. The chain combines TRBV30 with TRBJ1-5, with unresolved D. Looked up from germline, CDR1 is GTSNPN and CDR2 is SVGIG (reference sequence). This CDR3 is 13 amino acids long. With 0 bases removed from V and 5 bases from J, the gap between germline ends came to 8 bases. This CDR3 reads CAWSVEEYQPQHF. As DNA, the CDR3 is TGTGCCTGGAGTGTAGAAGAGTATCAGCCCCAGCATTTT.

The chain couples TRBV2 to TRBJ1-5; 11 bases map to TRBD1. CDR1 is SNHLY and CDR2 is FYNNEI in the germline V gene. There are 14 residues in the CDR3. V lost 8 bases to trimming and J lost 9 bases; unmatched junction nucleotides: 9. CDR3 sequence reads: CASRTGTGGTPQHF. The CDR3 region has the DNA TGTGCCAGCCGAACCGGGACAGGGGGTACGCCCCAGCATTTT.

The V and J genes are TRBV29-1 and TRBJ1-3, with D possibly being TRBD1 (5 bases). The germline CDR1 and CDR2 sequences are SQVTM and ANQGSEA. The CDR3 spans 14 residues. The V end lost 2 bases, the J end lost 2 bases, and 10 bases lay between the germline ends. DNA for the CDR3: TGCAGCGTTGAAAGGGGCGATACTGGAAACACCATATATTTT. It yields the protein CSVERGDTGNTIYF.

This clone was observed a few times. The chain carries TRBV6-4 and TRBJ2-3, with 8 bases lining up with TRBD2. There are 13 residues in the CDR3. Per the germline V gene, CDR1 is MRHNA and CDR2 is SNTAGT. V was clipped by 6 bases and J by 1 base; unmatched bases: 0. The CDR3 protein is CASRREGTDTQYF. The CDR3 region has the DNA TGTGCCAGCAGGCGGGAGGGCACAGATACGCAGTATTTT.

V gene TRBV27 combines with J gene TRBJ2-1, with 9 bases fitting TRBD1. V lost 5 bases to trimming and J lost 4 bases; unmatched junction nucleotides: 9. The CDR3 runs to 16 residues. CDR1 MNHEY and CDR2 SMNVEV come from the germline V gene (reference sequence). CDR3 sequence reads: CASSQRTGAYYNEQFF. The CDR3 bases are TGTGCCAGCAGTCAGCGGACAGGGGCGTATTACAATGAGCAGTTCTTC.

This chain connects TRBV29-1 to TRBJ1-1; D remains ambiguous. The germline gives CDR1 SQVTM, CDR2 ANQGSEA. The CDR3 is 13 amino acids. V lost 6 bases, J lost 6 bases, and 17 bases lay in between. CDR3 residues: CSVTTNAPAEAFF. CDR3 in DNA: TGCAGCGTCACGACAAATGCCCCCGCTGAAGCTTTCTTT.

This clone appeared a few times. CDR3 DNA: TGTGCCAGCAGCCCACCGGACAGGGGAAACGAAAAACTGTTTTTT. Translating gives CASSPPDRGNEKLFF. The rearrangement uses TRBV7-2 and TRBJ1-4; 9 bases map to TRBD1. Germline loops: CDR1 SGHTA, CDR2 FQGNSA. The CDR3 loop spans 15 amino acids. V lost 5 bases, J lost 8 bases, and 9 bases stayed unmatched.

This chain connects TRBV6-1 to TRBJ1-2; 7 bases line up with TRBD1. J was trimmed by 4 bases and V by 2 bases; bases with no gene match: 10. Germline CDR1 and CDR2: MNHNS and SASEGT. The CDR3 length is 16 residues. The chain's CDR3 is CASSETPDREVYGYTF. The CDR3 region has the DNA TGTGCCAGCAGTGAAACCCCCGACAGGGAAGTCTATGGCTACACCTTC.

This clone showed up just a few times. The CDR3 spells CATGTRTIQYF. CDR3 nucleotides: TGTGCCACGGGGACTAGAACCATTCAGTACTTC. J is TRBJ2-4 and V is TRBV6-6; 8 bases agree with TRBD2. Unmatched junction bases numbered 5, after V lost 10 bases and J lost 9 bases. Germline loops: CDR1 MNHNY, CDR2 SVGAGI (reference sequence). There are 11 residues in the CDR3.

This clone was picked up one time. The chain couples TRBV4-3 to TRBJ1-3; 7 nucleotides line up with TRBD1. The V gene end was trimmed by 0 bases and the J gene end by 4 bases; junction bases not matched to a gene: 12. Per germline, CDR1 LGHNA and CDR2 YSLEER. The CDR3 sequence is 18 residues long. CDR3 region: CASSQDLGQRFSGNTIYF. The DNA of the CDR3 is TGCGCCAGCAGCCAAGACCTGGGACAGAGGTTTTCCGGAAACACCATATATTTT.

The chain combines TRBV7-9 with TRBJ2-1; perhaps TRBD1 as D (6 bases). Between the trimmed V and J ends, which lost 6 bases and 13 bases, there was a span of 19 bases. The CDR3 totals 13 residues. Germline V CDR1 and CDR2: SEHNR, FQNEAQ (reference sequence). CDR3 DNA: TGTGCCAGCAGTTCGCCGGGACATGAGAACCAGTTCTTC. Translating it yields CASSSPGHENQFF.

This clone was seen just once. This chain links TRBV2 with TRBJ1-4; 8 positions match TRBD1. The CDR3 runs 16 residues. Unmatched junction bases numbered 10, after V lost 6 bases and J lost 4 bases. Germline CDR1 reads SNHLY; CDR2 reads FYNNEI. The CDR3 here is CASRGGQGRVNEKLFF. In nucleotides, the CDR3 is TGTGCCAGCAGGGGCGGACAGGGCCGTGTTAATGAAAAACTGTTTTTT.

The chain links TRBV12-5 to TRBJ2-5, with TRBD2 identical over 9 bases. J gave up 13 bases and V 6 bases, and 18 bases lay outside the gene matches. The CDR3 spans 15 residues. CDR1 LGHNT and CDR2 FRNRAP come from the germline V gene. The CDR3 DNA sequence: TGTGCTAGTGGCCCCGAGTATGGGGCGGGGGGGCTCCGGTACTTC. It is translated as CASGPEYGAGGLRYF.